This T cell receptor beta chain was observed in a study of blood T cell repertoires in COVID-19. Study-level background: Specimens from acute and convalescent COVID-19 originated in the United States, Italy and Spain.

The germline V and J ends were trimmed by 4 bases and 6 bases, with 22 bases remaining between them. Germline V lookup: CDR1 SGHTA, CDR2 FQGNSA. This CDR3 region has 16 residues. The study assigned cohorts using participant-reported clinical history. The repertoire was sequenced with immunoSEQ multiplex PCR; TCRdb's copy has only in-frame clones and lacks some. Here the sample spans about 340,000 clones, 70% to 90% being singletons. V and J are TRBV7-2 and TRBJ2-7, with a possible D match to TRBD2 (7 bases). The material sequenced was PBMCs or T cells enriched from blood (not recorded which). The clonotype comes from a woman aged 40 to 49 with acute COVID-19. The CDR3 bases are TGTGCCAGCAGCTCACCCTCCCCCCGCGGGGGCACCGAGCAGTACTTC. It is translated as CASSSPSPRGGTEQYF.